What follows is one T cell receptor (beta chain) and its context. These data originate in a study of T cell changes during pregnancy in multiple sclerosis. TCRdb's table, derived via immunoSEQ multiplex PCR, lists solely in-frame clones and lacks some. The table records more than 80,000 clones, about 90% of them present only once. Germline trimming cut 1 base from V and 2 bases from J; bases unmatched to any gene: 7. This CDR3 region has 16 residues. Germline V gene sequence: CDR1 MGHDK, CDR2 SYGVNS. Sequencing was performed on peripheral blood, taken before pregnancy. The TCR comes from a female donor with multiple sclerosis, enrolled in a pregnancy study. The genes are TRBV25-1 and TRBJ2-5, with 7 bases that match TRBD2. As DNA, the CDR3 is TGTGCCAGCAGTGAATTCCGAGCGGGGAAGCAAGAGACCCAGTACTTC. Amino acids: CASSEFRAGKQETQYF.